This T cell receptor beta chain comes out of a study of T cell repertoires in cytomegalovirus infection. Overall study: HLA-B-restricted CMV epitopes that are well studied were used alongside recently identified HLA-C-restricted ones. Matching HLA type, along with CMV infection, was indicated by public TCR beta signatures. Study-wide findings and caveats: The study identified carriers of CMV plus the relevant HLA from cumulative public TCR beta family frequency.

One entry per CDR3 protein, called by TCRdb with MiXCR from the reads. The sample lists about 900,000 distinct CDR3 sequences, around 30% occurring once. This clonotype was observed at least ten times. Its specificity is unknown. V was shortened by 5 bases and J by 6 bases, with 12 bases between the two germline ends. Looked up from germline, CDR1 is SGHTA and CDR2 is FQGNSA. This CDR3 is built from 13 residues. The rearrangement joins TRBV7-2 to TRBJ2-3; D call uncertain. Sequences were derived from cultured CD8+ T cells from PBMCs, sampled from culture after CMV antigen stimulation. This sequence originates from a human donor in good health (CMV status not recorded). Some clones in this sample may be carry-over from other donors' samples. The CDR3 region has the DNA TGTGCCAGCAGCGACATCCTGGGGGATACGCAGTATTTT. This sequence encodes CASSDILGDTQYF.